These 15 T cell receptor beta chains originate from one sample sequenced in a study of Ad26.COV2.S vaccination and SARS-CoV-2 variants. Profiling relied on immunoSEQ multiplex PCR, and the TCRdb table lists in-frame clones only, not all of them. The table shows around 250,000 clones, with 87% occurring only once. Indicated treatment: roughly 18 received Ad26.COV2.S at low or high dose, single or two shots; a few received placebo; per-sample allocation not given. Sampling happened 63 days after the first vaccine or placebo injection. Specimen: peripheral blood, collected in a trial of Ad26.COV2.S vaccine versus placebo. The receptors originated from a person between 18 and 65 years old who received the Ad26.COV2.S COVID-19 vaccine or a placebo.

The CDR3, as DNA: TGTGCCAGCTCACCCCTTGAAGTACAAGAGACCCAGTACTTC. Residues: CASSPLEVQETQYF. V and J are TRBV18 and TRBJ2-5; D remains ambiguous. V was cut by 3 bases and J by 2 bases, with 10 bases left in between. This CDR3 is 14 amino acids long. Germline V gene data show CDR1 as KGHSH and CDR2 as LQKENI.

The chain employs TRBV7-6 and TRBJ2-3; D ambiguous. The CDR3 has 17 amino acids. Germline V gives CDR1 SGHVS, CDR2 FNYEAQ. V was pared by 2 bases and J by 2 bases, with 17 bases between. The CDR3 here is CASSLTSTPKFTDTQYF. Written as DNA, the CDR3 is TGTGCCAGCAGCTTAACCTCCACACCCAAGTTCACAGATACGCAGTATTTT.

This chain links TRBV24-1 with TRBJ2-3, with 8 bases matching TRBD1. Trimming removed 7 bases from V and 4 bases from J; junction bases left unmatched: 6. In germline, CDR1 is KGHDR, CDR2 SFDVKD. This CDR3 is built from 14 residues. The CDR3 region is CATSKQGGPDTQYF. CDR3 DNA sequence: TGTGCCACCAGCAAACAGGGGGGTCCAGATACGCAGTATTTT.

The chain links TRBV4-3 to TRBJ2-7, with 12 bases lining up with TRBD2. The CDR3 is made up of 15 amino acids. Trimming took 4 bases from V and 2 from J; bases not matched to a gene: 3. CDR1 is LGHNA and CDR2 is YSLEER in the germline V gene. The DNA of the CDR3 is TGCGCCAGCAGCCCCGGACTAGCGGGAACCTACGAGCAGTACTTC. Residues: CASSPGLAGTYEQYF.

In this sample, this clone turned up once. The V gene is TRBV5-4, the J gene TRBJ2-5; D gene ambiguous. The CDR3 is 12 amino acids. Between the trimmed V and J ends, which lost 4 bases and 3 bases, there was a span of 7 bases. CDR1 is SGHNT, CDR2 YYREEE, per germline (reference sequence). CDR3 residues: CASSPQKETQYF. The DNA for the CDR3 is TGTGCCAGCAGCCCTCAAAAAGAGACCCAGTACTTC.

The gene calls are TRBV27 and TRBJ2-4; the D gene could be TRBD1 or TRBD2 (5 bases each). Germline CDR1 is MNHEY and CDR2 is SMNVEV (reference sequence). The CDR3 has 13 residues. The V gene lost 5 bases and the J gene lost 8 bases, with 13 bases spanning the gap. The chain's CDR3 is CASSPGRRHIQYF. In DNA form, the CDR3 reads TGTGCCAGCAGTCCGGGACGGAGACACATTCAGTACTTC.

Here the CDR3 reads CASSEGQSSGNTIYF. The CDR3 region has the DNA TGCGCCAGCAGTGAGGGGCAGAGCTCTGGAAACACCATATATTTT. The chain recombines TRBV10-1 with TRBJ1-3, with D uncertain. This CDR3 spans 15 amino acids. The V end was cut by 2 bases, the J end by 0 bases, with 8 bases between. Germline V gene sequence: CDR1 WNHNN, CDR2 SYGVQD (reference sequence).

The V and J genes are TRBV6-6 and TRBJ1-1, with a possible D match to TRBD1 (6 bases). The germline gives CDR1 MNHNY, CDR2 SVGAGI (reference sequence). Between the trimmed V and J ends, which lost 8 bases and 0 bases, there was a span of 10 bases. This CDR3 comprises 13 residues. This CDR3 reads CASGQILNTEAFF. DNA for the CDR3: TGTGCCAGCGGACAGATATTGAACACTGAAGCTTTCTTT.

The chain joins TRBV5-5 to TRBJ1-2; D remains ambiguous. The CDR3 has 15 residues. Deletions cut 4 bases from V and 10 bases from J, with 23 bases between. Germline CDR1 reads SGHKS; CDR2 reads YYEKEE (reference sequence). As DNA, the CDR3 is TGTGCCAGCAGCCACCTCAATGTCGGCTTTTCCAACTACACCTTC. Protein: CASSHLNVGFSNYTF.

As DNA, the CDR3 is TGTGCCAGCAGCGCTGGGGGGAAAGGGACCGGGGAGCTGTTTTTT. It translates to CASSAGGKGTGELFF. The chain employs TRBV7-3 and TRBJ2-2; D perhaps matches TRBD2 (6 bases). Trimming shortened V by 5 bases and J by 5 bases, and 15 bases separated the two germline ends. Germline CDR1 reads SGHTA; CDR2 reads FQGTGA. This CDR3 comprises 15 residues.

There are many counts of this clone. V gene TRBV27 combines with J gene TRBJ2-7; 8 nucleotides align to TRBD2. J was trimmed by 7 bases and V by 3 bases; bases with no gene match: 8. Germline values: CDR1 MNHEY, CDR2 SMNVEV (reference sequence). The CDR3 runs to 14 residues. The CDR3: CASSFGDGRGEQYF. The CDR3 DNA follows: TGTGCCAGCAGTTTCGGGGACGGGAGGGGTGAGCAGTACTTC.

This chain joins TRBV9 and TRBJ2-3; D remains ambiguous. This CDR3 is 13 amino acids long. V was pared by 6 bases and J by 2 bases, with 10 bases between. CDR1 and CDR2 from the germline V gene are SGDLS and YYNGEE. The CDR3: CASTLSPTDTQYF. CDR3 nucleotides: TGTGCCAGCACGTTGAGCCCCACAGATACGCAGTATTTT.

This clone was counted once. The chain couples TRBV10-2 to TRBJ2-1; possible D gene TRBD1, 6 bases. V shed 1 base and J shed 4 bases, with 11 bases lying between them. Germline-derived CDR1 and CDR2 are WSHSY and SAAADI. The CDR3 totals 15 residues. In nucleotides, the CDR3 is TGCGCCAGCAGTGAGTTAGGGCAGGGGTACAATGAGCAGTTCTTC. Its protein product is CASSELGQGYNEQFF.

The chain employs TRBV3-1 (or the pseudogene TRBV3-2) and TRBJ1-2; weak D call: TRBD1 (5 bases). V gave up 0 bases and J gave up 5 bases, with 13 bases separating them. Germline V lookup: CDR1 LGHDT, CDR2 YNNKEL (reference sequence). The CDR3 has 15 amino acids. DNA of the CDR3: TGTGCCAGCAGCCAAGATCGGGGCAGGGTTTATGGCTACACCTTC. Residues: CASSQDRGRVYGYTF.

J is TRBJ2-2 and V is TRBV10-3; TRBD2 matches 14 bases. The V gene's germline CDR1 is ENHRY and CDR2 SYGVKD. V lost 4 bases to trimming and J lost 1 base; unmatched junction nucleotides: 5. The CDR3 is 18 residues long. This chain's CDR3 is CAISGTSGRTMNTGELFF. Here the CDR3 DNA reads TGTGCCATCAGTGGGACTAGCGGGAGGACGATGAACACCGGGGAGCTGTTTTTT.